The entry that follows covers one TCR beta chain sequence. The entry originates in a study of brain T cells in children with intractable seizures. This table comes from immunoSEQ multiplex PCR, and its TCRdb copy is limited to in-frame clones, with some not included. The data hold 65,000 to 85,000 clones, with about 93% observed a single time. With V trimmed by 0 bases and J by 1 base, 5 bases remained unmatched. CDR1 is GTSNPN, CDR2 SVGIG, per germline (reference sequence). The CDR3 totals 15 residues. This TCR was recovered from a boy in the first two years of life with tuberous sclerosis and intractable seizures. The chain carries TRBV30 and TRBJ2-5, with 7 bases aligning to TRBD2. Sequenced here: peripheral blood, sampled at surgery. CDR3 sequence: CAWSVFGGGQETQYF. The CDR3 DNA reads TGTGCCTGGAGTGTATTTGGCGGGGGCCAAGAGACCCAGTACTTC.